This T cell receptor (beta chain) was sequenced during a study of T cells in localized non-small cell lung cancer. Study-level points and caveats: Adjacent lung held a median roughly 60 of the top 100 tumor clones. It was uninvolved adjacent lung that showed the highest T cell clonality, exceeding tumor.

The method was immunoSEQ multiplex PCR; TCRdb's version includes in-frame clones alone and lacks a portion of them. In the table there are roughly 20,000 clones, approximately 91% of which are singletons. To note about this clone: Its cognate antigen is unknown.

The length of the CDR3 is 15 residues. V was clipped by 0 bases and J by 9 bases, with 12 bases between them. Germline V CDR1 and CDR2: SNHLY, FYNNEI. This sequence originates from a male donor aged 60 or over with stage I lung adenocarcinoma. J is TRBJ1-6 and V is TRBV2; possibly TRBD1 for D (5 bases). The sequenced sample was peripheral blood, obtained before any cancer treatment. The CDR3 region is CASSEALGASSPLHF. The CDR3 DNA reads as TGTGCCAGCAGTGAAGCGCTCGGGGCTTCTTCACCCCTCCACTTT. The whole variable domain, remainder taken from reference TRBV2 and TRBJ1-6, is EPEVTQTPSHQVTQMGQEVILRCVPISNHLYFYWYRQILGQKVEFLVSFYNNEISEKSEIFDDQFSVERPDGSNFTLKIRSTKLEDSAMYFCASSEALGASSPLHFGNGTRLTVT.